Below, one T cell receptor beta chain is given with its context. Some clones are missing from TCRdb's copy, which holds only in-frame ones; the method was immunoSEQ multiplex PCR. This table has tens of thousands of clones, 60% to 80% appearing once. V gave up 1 base and J gave up 4 bases; unmatched junction bases: 5. Germline values: CDR1 SGHVS, CDR2 FQNEAQ. The CDR3 loop spans 16 amino acids. This sample is drawn from a study of neoadjuvant anti-PD-1 for oral cavity cancer. Study details: Patients without progression got a fourth dose around day 43.

Time point here: after neoadjuvant nivolumab, at surgical resection. The chain uses TRBV7-8 and TRBJ2-1; 9 nucleotides agree with TRBD2. The receptor was isolated from a person aged 40 to 85 with oral cavity squamous cell carcinoma. Material: PBMCs, obtained after nivolumab (anti-PD-1) treatment. The CDR3, as DNA: TGTGCCAGCAGCTTAGGAGCGGGGGGAGGGTACAATGAGCAGTTCTTC. Its translation: CASSLGAGGGYNEQFF.